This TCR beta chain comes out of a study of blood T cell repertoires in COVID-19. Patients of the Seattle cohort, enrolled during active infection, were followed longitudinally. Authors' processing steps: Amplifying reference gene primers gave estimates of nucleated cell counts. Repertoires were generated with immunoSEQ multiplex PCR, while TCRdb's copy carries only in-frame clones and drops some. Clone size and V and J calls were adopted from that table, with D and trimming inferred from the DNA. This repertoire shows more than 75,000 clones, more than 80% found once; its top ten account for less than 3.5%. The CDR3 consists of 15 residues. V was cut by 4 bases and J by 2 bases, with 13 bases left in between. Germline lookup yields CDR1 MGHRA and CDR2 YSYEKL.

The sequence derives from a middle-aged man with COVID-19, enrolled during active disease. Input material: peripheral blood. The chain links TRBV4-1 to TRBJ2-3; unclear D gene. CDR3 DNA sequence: TGCGCCAGCAGCCCTGGCGGCCTTGACACAGATACGCAGTATTTT. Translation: CASSPGGLDTDTQYF.